The following is a T cell receptor beta chain sequence with its context. This entry belongs to a study of control samples from healthy donors and cancer patients. Measured with immunoSEQ multiplex PCR; TCRdb has only the in-frame clones, and not every one. The sample holds approximately 150,000 clones, approximately 91% seen once. The source is a woman aged 40 to 50 in good health. The material sequenced was blood.

CDR3 nucleotide sequence: TGTGCCAGCAGCTATCAGGGGGCTCACAATCAGCCCCAGCATTTT. Translated, it gives CASSYQGAHNQPQHF. The V gene is TRBV7-2, the J gene TRBJ1-5; 8 bases are shared with TRBD1. The CDR3 runs 15 residues. The germline V gene has CDR1 SGHTA and CDR2 FQGNSA. J lost 3 bases, V lost 4 bases, and 5 bases had no gene match.